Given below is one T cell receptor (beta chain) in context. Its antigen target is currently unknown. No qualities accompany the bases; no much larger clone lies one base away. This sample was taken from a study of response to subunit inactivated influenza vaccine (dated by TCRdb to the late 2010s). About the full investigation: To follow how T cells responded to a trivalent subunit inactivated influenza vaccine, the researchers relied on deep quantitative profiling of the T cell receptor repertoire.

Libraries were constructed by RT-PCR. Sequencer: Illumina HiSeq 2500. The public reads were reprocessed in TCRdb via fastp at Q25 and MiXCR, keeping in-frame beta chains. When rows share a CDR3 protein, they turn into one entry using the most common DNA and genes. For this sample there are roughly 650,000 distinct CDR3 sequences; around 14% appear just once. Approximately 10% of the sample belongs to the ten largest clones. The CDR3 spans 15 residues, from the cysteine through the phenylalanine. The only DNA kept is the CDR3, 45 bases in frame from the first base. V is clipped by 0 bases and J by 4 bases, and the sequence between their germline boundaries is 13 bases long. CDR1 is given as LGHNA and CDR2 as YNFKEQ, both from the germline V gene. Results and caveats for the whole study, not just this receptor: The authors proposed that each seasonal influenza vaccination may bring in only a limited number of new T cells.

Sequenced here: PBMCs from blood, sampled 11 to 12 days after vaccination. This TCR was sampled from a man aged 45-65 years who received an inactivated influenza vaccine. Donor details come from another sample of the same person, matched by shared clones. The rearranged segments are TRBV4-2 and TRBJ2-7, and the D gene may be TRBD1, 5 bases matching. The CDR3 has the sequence CASSQEGRRSYEQYF. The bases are TGTGCCAGCAGCCAAGAGGGGCGACGTTCTTACGAGCAGTACTTC.